Below, 9 T cell receptor beta chains from the same sample are listed, as sequenced in a study of cytomegalovirus exposure and HLA in healthy donors. Amplification used 60 Vbeta primers and 13 Jbeta primers. Measured with immunoSEQ multiplex PCR; TCRdb has only the in-frame clones, and not every one. The sample yields approximately 100,000 clones, roughly two thirds seen once. The sample taken for sequencing was PBMCs. Receptor source: a female donor in good health and CMV-seronegative.

The table lists this clone with a few counts. The V gene is TRBV5-4, the J gene TRBJ1-2; 8 positions match TRBD1. CDR1 is SGHNT and CDR2 is YYREEE in the germline V gene (reference sequence). The CDR3 consists of 15 residues. J gave up 5 bases and V 0 bases, and 6 bases lay outside the gene matches. CDR3 coding DNA: TGTGCCAGCAGCTTGGGGCAGGGGGCTTTTTATGGCTACACCTTC. Encoded protein: CASSLGQGAFYGYTF.

The V and J genes are TRBV6-5 and TRBJ2-1, with 9 bases that match TRBD2. There are 16 residues in the CDR3. Germline values: CDR1 MNHEY, CDR2 SVGAGI. V trimming: 2 bases; J trimming: 2 bases; junction bases outside the gene matches: 4. CDR3 DNA sequence: TGTGCCAGCAGTTACCTGGGGACTAGCCCCTACAATGAGCAGTTCTTC. Translation gives CASSYLGTSPYNEQFF.

This clone has more than one count but fewer than ten. The chain couples TRBV4-1 to TRBJ2-7; possible D gene TRBD2, 5 bases. The CDR3 extends over 16 amino acids. Trimming cost V 1 base and J 4 bases, with 17 bases left between them. CDR1 MGHRA and CDR2 YSYEKL come from the germline V gene. The CDR3 sequence: CASSQVTRASLYEQYF. CDR3 in DNA: TGCGCCAGCAGCCAAGTTACTAGGGCGAGCCTTTACGAGCAGTACTTC.

The CDR3 DNA follows: TGTGCCAGCAGCTTGAGGGGACAGGGTAATGAAAAACTGTTTTTT. It yields the protein CASSLRGQGNEKLFF. This rearrangement joins TRBV9 to TRBJ1-4; the match to TRBD1 covers 9 bases. The CDR3 is 15 amino acids. Trimming cost V 4 bases and J 4 bases; bases outside gene matches: 5. The germline V gene has CDR1 SGDLS and CDR2 YYNGEE.

The rearrangement joins TRBV7-6 to TRBJ1-1, with D perhaps matching TRBD1 (6 bases). The CDR3 consists of 13 residues. V was trimmed by 6 bases and J by 7 bases, leaving 15 bases between them. CDR1 and CDR2 from the germline V gene are SGHVS and FNYEAQ. CDR3 DNA sequence: TGTGCCAGCAGACCAGGGGAGAAGGGTGAAGCTTTCTTT. Encoded protein: CASRPGEKGEAFF.

This rearrangement joins TRBV30 to TRBJ2-2, with 8 positions matching TRBD1. V trimming: 0 bases; J trimming: 4 bases; junction bases outside the gene matches: 10. The CDR3 is made up of 17 amino acids. The germline V gene has CDR1 GTSNPN and CDR2 SVGIG (reference sequence). The CDR3 sequence is CAWSVLGQGVGTGELFF. In nucleotides, the CDR3 is TGTGCCTGGAGTGTACTAGGACAGGGTGTGGGCACCGGGGAGCTGTTTTTT.

The rearrangement links TRBV18 to TRBJ2-7; 7 bases map to TRBD1. The germline CDR1 and CDR2 sequences are KGHSH and LQKENI. The V and J ends lost 0 bases and 2 bases, in that order; junction bases with no gene match: 4. This CDR3 contains 15 residues. CDR3 residues: CASSPPRGNTYEQYF. CDR3 sequence (DNA): TGTGCCAGCTCACCACCCAGGGGGAATACCTACGAGCAGTACTTC.

Concerning this clone: A read error may account for a junction end that differs from germline. The rearrangement links TRBV23-1 to TRBJ1-5; 7 nucleotides match TRBD1. Being an ORF, TRBV23-1 has a function that is uncertain. The CDR3 runs to 19 residues. The CDR3 loop reads CASTQSGGQDRSSYQPQHF. CDR3 DNA: TGCGCCAGCACTCAATCGGGTGGGCAGGACAGGAGTAGTTATCAGCCCCAGCATTTT.

This clone was counted between two and nine times. This rearrangement joins TRBV29-1 to TRBJ1-5, with D unclear. Germline V gene lookup returns CDR1 SQVTM and CDR2 ANQGSEA. The CDR3 runs 13 residues. Trimming took 7 bases from V and 6 from J, leaving 16 bases between them. The CDR3 nucleotides are TGCAGCGCCGGGGAGTCCGGGCGTCAGCCCCAGCATTTT. Its protein product is CSAGESGRQPQHF.